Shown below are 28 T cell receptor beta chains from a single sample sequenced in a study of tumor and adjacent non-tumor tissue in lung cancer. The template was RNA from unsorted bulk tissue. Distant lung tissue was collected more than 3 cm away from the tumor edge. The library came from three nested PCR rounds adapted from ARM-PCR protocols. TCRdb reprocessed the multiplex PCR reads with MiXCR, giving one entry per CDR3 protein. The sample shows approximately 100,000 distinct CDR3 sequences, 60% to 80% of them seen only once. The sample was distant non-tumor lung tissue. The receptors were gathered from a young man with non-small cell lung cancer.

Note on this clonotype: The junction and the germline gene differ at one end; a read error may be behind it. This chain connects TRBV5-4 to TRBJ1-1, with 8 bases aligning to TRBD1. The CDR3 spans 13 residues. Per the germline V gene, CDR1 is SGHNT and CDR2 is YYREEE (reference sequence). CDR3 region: CVSSSTGDTEAFF. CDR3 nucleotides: TGTGTCAGCAGCTCGACAGGGGACACTGAAGCTTTCTTT.

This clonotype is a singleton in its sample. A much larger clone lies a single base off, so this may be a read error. CDR3 bases: TGTGCCAGCGGACATCCGGGACAGGGATACAATGAGCAGTTCTTC. Translation gives CASGHPGQGYNEQFF. The chain links TRBV12-3 or TRBV12-4 to TRBJ2-1, with 9 nucleotides matching TRBD1. The CDR3 runs 15 residues. The V segment lost 8 bases and the J segment 4 bases; nucleotides outside the gene matches: 9.

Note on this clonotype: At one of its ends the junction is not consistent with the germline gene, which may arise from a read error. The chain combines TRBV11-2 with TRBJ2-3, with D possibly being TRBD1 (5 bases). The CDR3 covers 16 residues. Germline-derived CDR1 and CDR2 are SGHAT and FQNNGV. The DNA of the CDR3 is TGTGCCAGCAGCGTAGAGGACATATTACGCACAGATATGCAGTATTTT. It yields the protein CASSVEDILRTDMQYF.

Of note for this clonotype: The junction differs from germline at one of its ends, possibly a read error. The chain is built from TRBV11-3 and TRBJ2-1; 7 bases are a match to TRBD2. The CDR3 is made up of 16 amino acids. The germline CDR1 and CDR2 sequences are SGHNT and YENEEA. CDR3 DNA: TGTGTCAGCAGCTTAGATGGCGGGGGATCCGGAAATGAGCAGTTCTTC. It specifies CVSSLDGGGSGNEQFF.

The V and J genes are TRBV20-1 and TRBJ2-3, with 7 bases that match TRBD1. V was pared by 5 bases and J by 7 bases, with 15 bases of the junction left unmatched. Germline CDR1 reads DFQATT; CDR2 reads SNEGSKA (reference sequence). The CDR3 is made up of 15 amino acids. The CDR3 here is CSASQGDHYAYTQYF. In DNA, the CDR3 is TGCAGTGCTTCCCAGGGGGACCACTACGCGTATACGCAGTATTTT.

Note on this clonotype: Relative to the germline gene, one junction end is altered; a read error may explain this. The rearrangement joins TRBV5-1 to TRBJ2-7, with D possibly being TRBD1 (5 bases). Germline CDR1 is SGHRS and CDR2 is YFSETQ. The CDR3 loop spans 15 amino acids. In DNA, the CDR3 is TGCGCCAACAGCCCGACAGTTCCTTCCTCCTACGAGCAGTACTTC. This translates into CANSPTVPSSYEQYF.

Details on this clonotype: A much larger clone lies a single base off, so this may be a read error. The CDR3 here is CASIHKIWDRVGIQYF. In DNA form, the CDR3 reads TGTGCCAGCATCCACAAAATATGGGACAGGGTTGGCATTCAGTACTTC. The chain is built from TRBV5-6 and TRBJ2-4; 9 bases agree with TRBD1. Germline CDR1 SGHDT, CDR2 YYEEEE. With V trimmed by 6 bases and J by 9 bases, 16 bases remained unmatched. CDR3 length: 16 amino acids.

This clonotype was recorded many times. This chain's CDR3 is CATREGKNYGYTF. CDR3 sequence (DNA): TGTGCCACCAGGGAAGGGAAAAACTATGGCTACACCTTC. This chain connects TRBV24-1 to TRBJ1-2; D not resolved. Trimming left V 7 bases short and J 2 bases short, with 10 bases between. The CDR3 has 13 residues. In germline, CDR1 is KGHDR, CDR2 SFDVKD.

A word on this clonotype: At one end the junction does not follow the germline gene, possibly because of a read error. CDR3 in amino acids: CASSLPGSQETQYF. The CDR3 DNA is TGTGCCAGTAGTTTACCAGGAAGCCAAGAGACCCAGTACTTC. The rearrangement joins TRBV12-3 or TRBV12-4 to TRBJ2-5; D not certain. The CDR3 length is 14 residues.

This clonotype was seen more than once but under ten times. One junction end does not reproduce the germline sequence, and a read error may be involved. The CDR3 DNA reads as TGTGCCAGCCGCTTAGAGGGACTGACCACAGATACGCAGTATTTT. Its translation is CASRLEGLTTDTQYF. This chain uses TRBV11-2 with TRBJ2-3; D perhaps matches TRBD2 (6 bases). The CDR3 runs to 15 residues. CDR1 is SGHAT and CDR2 is FQNNGV in the germline V gene.

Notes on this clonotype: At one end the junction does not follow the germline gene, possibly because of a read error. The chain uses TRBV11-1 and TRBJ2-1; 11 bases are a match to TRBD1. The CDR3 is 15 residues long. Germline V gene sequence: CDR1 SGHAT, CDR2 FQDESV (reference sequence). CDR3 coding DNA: TGTGTCAGCAGCCTGGACAGGGGGCTCAACAATAAGCAGTTCTTC. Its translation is CVSSLDRGLNNKQFF. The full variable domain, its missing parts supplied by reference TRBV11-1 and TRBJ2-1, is EAEVAQSPRYKITEKSQAVAFWCDPISGHATLYWYRQILGQGPELLVQFQDESVVDDSQLPKDRFSAERLKGVDSTLKIQPAELGDSAMYLCVSSLDRGLNNKQFFGPGTRLTVL.

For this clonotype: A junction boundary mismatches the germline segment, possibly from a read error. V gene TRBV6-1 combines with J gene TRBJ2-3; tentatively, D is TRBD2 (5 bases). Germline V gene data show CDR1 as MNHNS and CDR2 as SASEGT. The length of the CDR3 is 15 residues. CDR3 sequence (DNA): TGTGCCAGCACTGAACTAGTGGAGAGCACAGATACGCAGTATTTC. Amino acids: CASTELVESTDTQYF.

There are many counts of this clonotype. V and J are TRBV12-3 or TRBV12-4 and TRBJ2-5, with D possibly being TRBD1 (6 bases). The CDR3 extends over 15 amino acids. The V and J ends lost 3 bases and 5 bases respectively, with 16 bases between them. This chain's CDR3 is CASSLGPGVPETQYF. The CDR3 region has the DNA TGTGCCAGCAGTTTGGGGCCAGGGGTCCCCGAGACCCAGTACTTC.

The CDR3 spells CASSLLSGKDSPLHF. The CDR3 region has the DNA TGTGCCAGCAGCTTACTGTCAGGAAAGGATTCACCCCTCCACTTT. The chain uses TRBV11-1 and TRBJ1-6; no definite D call. The CDR3 covers 15 residues. V lost 2 bases to trimming and J lost 8 bases, with 13 bases between them. From germline, CDR1 is SGHAT and CDR2 FQDESV (reference sequence).

CDR3 region: CASRDRVRNTEAFF. CDR3 nucleotide sequence: TGTGCCAGCAGAGACAGGGTGAGGAACACTGAAGCTTTCTTT. This sequence joins TRBV7-9 and TRBJ1-1; 7 bases are a match to TRBD1. The CDR3 spans 14 residues. The ends lost 6 bases at V and 1 base at J; junction bases unmatched: 5. Per germline, CDR1 SEHNR and CDR2 FQNEAQ (reference sequence).

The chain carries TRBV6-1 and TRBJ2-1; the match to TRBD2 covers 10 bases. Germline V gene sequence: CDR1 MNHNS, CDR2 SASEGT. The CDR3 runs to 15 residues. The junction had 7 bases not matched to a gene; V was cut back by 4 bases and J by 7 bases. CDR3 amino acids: CASSGQASGSNEQFF. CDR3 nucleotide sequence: TGTGCCAGCAGTGGTCAAGCTAGCGGGAGTAATGAGCAGTTCTTC.

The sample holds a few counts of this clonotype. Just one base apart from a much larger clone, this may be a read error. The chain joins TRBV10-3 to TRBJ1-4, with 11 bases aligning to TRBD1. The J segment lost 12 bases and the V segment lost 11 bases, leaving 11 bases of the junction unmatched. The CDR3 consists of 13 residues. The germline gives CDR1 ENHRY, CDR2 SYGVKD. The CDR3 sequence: CAADPGTGGELFF. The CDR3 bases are TGTGCCGCTGACCCCGGGACAGGGGGGGAACTGTTTTTT.

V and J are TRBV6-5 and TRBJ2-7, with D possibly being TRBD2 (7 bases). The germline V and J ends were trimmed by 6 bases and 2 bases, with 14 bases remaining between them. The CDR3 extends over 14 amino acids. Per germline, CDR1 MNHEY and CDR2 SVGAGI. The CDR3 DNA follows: TGTGCCAGCAGCCTTTGGGGGGGCACCTACGAGCAGTACTTC. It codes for CASSLWGGTYEQYF.

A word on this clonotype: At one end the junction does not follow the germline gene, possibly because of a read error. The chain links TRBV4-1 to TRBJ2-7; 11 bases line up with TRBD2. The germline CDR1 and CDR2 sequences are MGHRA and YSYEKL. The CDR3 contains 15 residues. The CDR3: CASSQGLAGTYEQQF. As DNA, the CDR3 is TGCGCCAGCAGCCAAGGACTAGCGGGGACCTACGAGCAGCAGTTC.

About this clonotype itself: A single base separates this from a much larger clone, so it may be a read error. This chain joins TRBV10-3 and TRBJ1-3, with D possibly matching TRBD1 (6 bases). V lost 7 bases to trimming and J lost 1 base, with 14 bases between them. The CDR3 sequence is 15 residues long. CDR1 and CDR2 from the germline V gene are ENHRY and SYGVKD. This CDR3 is CAINLQGTSGNTIYF. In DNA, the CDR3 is TGTGCCATCAATTTACAGGGAACATCTGGAAACACCATATATTTT.

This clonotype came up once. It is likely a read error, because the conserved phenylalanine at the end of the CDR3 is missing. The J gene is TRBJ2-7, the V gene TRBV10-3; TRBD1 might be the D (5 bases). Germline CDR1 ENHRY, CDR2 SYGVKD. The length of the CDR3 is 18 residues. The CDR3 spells CAISESPPRIGDGYEQYS. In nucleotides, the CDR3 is TGTGCCATCAGTGAGTCGCCCCCCCGGATAGGGGATGGCTACGAACAGTACTCC.

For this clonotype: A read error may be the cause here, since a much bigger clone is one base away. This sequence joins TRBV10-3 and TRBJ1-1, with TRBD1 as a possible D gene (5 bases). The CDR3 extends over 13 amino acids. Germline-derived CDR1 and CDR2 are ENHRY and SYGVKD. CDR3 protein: CVISGGRNTEAFF. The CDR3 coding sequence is TGTGTCATCAGTGGGGGACGGAACACTGAAGCTTTCTTT.

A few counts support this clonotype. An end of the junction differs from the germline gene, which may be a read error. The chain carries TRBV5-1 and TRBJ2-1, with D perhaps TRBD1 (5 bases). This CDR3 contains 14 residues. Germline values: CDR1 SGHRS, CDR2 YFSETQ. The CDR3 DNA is TGCGCCAGCAGCTTGGGGGGCTCCTGCAATGAGCAGTTCTTC. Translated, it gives CASSLGGSCNEQFF.

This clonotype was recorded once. The CDR3 spells CASSHDRLSYNEQFF. The CDR3 coding sequence is TGTGCCAGCAGCCATGATCGTTTGTCCTACAATGAGCAGTTCTTC. V usage is TRBV14 and J usage is TRBJ2-1, with D uncertain. Trimming shortened V by 3 bases and J by 1 base, and 10 bases separated the two germline ends. CDR1 SGHDN and CDR2 FVKESK come from the germline V gene. This CDR3 spans 15 amino acids.

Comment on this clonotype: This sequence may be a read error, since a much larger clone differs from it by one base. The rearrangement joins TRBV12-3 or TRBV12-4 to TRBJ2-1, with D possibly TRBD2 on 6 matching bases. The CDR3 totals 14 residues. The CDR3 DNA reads TGTCCCAGCAGTTTTTTGTCAGGGAGGCGTGAGCAGTTCTTC. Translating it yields CPSSFLSGRREQFF.

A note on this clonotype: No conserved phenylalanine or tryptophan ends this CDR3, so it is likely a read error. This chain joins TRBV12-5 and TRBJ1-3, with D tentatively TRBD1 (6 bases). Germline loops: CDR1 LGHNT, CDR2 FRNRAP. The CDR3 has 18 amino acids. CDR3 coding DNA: TGTGCTAGTGGTCCCCCGCAGGTTAGGACAGTCTCTGGAGACACCATATATTTA. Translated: CASGPPQVRTVSGDTIYL.

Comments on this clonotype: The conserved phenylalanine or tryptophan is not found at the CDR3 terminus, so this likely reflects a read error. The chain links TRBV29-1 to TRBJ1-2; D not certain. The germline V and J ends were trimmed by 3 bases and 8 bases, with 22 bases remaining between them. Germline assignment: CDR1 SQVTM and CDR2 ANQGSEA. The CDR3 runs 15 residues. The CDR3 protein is CSVDVARAIRGGYTS. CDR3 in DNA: TGCAGCGTTGATGTGGCAAGGGCGATCCGGGGAGGCTACACCTCC.

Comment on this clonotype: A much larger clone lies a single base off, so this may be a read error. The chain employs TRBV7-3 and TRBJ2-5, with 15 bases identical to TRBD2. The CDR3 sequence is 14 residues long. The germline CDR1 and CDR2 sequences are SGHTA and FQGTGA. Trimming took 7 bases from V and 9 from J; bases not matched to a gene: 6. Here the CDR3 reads CASNEGLAGGPQYF. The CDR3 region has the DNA TGTGCCAGCAACGAGGGACTAGCGGGGGGCCCCCAGTACTTC.